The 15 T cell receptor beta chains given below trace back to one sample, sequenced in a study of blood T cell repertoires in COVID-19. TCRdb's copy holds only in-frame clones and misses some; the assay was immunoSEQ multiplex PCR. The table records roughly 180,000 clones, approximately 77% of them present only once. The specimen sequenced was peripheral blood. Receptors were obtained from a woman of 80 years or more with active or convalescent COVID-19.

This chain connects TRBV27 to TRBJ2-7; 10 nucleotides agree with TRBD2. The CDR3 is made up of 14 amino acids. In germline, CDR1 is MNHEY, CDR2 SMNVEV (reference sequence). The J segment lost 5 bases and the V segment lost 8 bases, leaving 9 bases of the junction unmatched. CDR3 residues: CASGSAGGVHEQYF. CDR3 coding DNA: TGTGCCAGCGGATCAGCGGGAGGGGTCCACGAGCAGTACTTC.

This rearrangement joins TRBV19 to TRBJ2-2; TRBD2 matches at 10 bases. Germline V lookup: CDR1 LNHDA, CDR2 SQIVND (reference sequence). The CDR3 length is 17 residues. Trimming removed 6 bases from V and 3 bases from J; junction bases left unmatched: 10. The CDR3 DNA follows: TGTGCCAGTAGCCAACCCCTAGCGGGAGTCGACACCGGGGAGCTGTTTTTT. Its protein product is CASSQPLAGVDTGELFF.

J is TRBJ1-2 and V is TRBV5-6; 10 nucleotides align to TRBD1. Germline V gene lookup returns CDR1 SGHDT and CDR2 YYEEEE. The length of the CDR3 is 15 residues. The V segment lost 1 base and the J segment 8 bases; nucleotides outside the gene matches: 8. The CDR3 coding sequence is TGTGCCAGCAGCTTGTTGACAGGGGGCCCCCGGGGCTACACCTTC. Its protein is CASSLLTGGPRGYTF.

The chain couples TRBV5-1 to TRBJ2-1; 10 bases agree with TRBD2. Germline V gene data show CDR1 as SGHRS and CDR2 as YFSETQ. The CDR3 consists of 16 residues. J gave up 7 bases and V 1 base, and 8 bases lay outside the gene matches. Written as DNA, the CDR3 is TGCGCCAGCAGCTTGTCTTCTAGCGGGAGCTTAAATGAGCAGTTCTTC. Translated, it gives CASSLSSSGSLNEQFF.

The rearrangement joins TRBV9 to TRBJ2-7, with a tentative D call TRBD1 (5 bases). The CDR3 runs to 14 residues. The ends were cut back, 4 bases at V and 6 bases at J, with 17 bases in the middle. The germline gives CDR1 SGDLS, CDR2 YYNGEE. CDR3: CASSPPGNEGEQYF. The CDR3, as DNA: TGTGCCAGCAGCCCCCCAGGGAATGAAGGCGAGCAGTACTTC.

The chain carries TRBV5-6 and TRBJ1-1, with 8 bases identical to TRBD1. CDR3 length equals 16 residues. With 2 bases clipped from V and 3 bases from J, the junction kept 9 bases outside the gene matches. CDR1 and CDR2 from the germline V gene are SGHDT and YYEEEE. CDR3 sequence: CASSFVTGEVDTEAFF. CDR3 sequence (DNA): TGTGCCAGCAGCTTCGTGACAGGGGAGGTAGACACTGAAGCTTTCTTT.

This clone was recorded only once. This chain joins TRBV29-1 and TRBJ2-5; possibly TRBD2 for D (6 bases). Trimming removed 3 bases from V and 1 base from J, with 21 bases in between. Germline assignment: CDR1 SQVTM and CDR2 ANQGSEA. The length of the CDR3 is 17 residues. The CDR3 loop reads CSVEVVIGAGIQETQYF. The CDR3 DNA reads TGCAGCGTTGAGGTGGTTATTGGGGCGGGGATCCAAGAGACCCAGTACTTC.

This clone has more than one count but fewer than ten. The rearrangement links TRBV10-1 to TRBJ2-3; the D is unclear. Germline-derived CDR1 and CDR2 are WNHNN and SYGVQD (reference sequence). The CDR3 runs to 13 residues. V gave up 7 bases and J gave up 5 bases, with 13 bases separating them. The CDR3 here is CASTPEPGDTQYF. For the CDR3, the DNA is TGCGCCAGCACCCCAGAACCGGGAGATACGCAGTATTTT.

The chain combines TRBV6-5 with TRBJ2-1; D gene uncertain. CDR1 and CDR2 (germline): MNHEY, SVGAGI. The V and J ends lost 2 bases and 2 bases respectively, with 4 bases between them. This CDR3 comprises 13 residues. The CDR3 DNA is TGTGCCAGCAGTTACACGGCCTACAATGAGCAGTTCTTC. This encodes CASSYTAYNEQFF.

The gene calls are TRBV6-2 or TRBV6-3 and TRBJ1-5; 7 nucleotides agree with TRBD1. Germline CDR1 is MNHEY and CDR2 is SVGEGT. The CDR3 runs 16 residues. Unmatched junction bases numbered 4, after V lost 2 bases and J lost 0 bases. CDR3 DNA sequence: TGTGCCAGCAGTTACCCGGGACAGATTAGCAATCAGCCCCAGCATTTT. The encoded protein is CASSYPGQISNQPQHF.

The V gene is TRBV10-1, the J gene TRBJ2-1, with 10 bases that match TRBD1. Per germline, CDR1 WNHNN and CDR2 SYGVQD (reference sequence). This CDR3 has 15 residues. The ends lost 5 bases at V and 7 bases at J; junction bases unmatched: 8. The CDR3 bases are TGCGCCAGCAGTACCGGGACAGGGGTGCGGAATGAGCAGTTCTTC. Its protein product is CASSTGTGVRNEQFF.

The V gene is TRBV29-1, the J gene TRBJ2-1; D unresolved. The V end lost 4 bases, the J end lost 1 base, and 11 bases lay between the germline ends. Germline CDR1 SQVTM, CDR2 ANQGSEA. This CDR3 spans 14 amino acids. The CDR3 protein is CSVGTEMSYNEQFF. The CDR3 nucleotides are TGCAGCGTTGGCACAGAGATGTCCTACAATGAGCAGTTCTTC.

The CDR3 DNA follows: TGTGCCAGCAGCTTCGCGACTAGCGGGAGTCCGGGGGGCAATGAGCAGTTCTTC. This gives the protein CASSFATSGSPGGNEQFF. V and J are TRBV7-6 and TRBJ2-1; 12 nucleotides line up with TRBD2. Germline CDR1 reads SGHVS; CDR2 reads FNYEAQ. The CDR3 loop spans 18 amino acids. After removal of 3 bases from V and 6 bases from J, the junction contained 12 bases not matched to a gene.

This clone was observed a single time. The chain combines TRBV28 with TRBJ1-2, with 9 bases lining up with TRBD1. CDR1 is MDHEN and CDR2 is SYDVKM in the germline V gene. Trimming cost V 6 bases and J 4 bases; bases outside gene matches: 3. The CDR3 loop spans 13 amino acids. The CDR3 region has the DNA TGTGCCAGCAGGACAGGGGGTGTCTATGGCTACACCTTC. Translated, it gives CASRTGGVYGYTF.

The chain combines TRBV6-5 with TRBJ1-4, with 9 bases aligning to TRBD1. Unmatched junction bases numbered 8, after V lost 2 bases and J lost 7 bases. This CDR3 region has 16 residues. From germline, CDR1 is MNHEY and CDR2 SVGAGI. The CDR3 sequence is CASSYGSGQGAEKLFF. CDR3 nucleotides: TGTGCCAGCAGTTACGGGTCGGGACAGGGTGCTGAAAAACTGTTTTTT.